These 32 T cell receptor beta chains originate from one sample sequenced in a study of blood T cells in healthy people across ages. The use of a sample-barcoded 5' primer and a J-beta primer mix characterized a second PCR of roughly 7 to 11 cycles. TCRdb re-analysed the 5' RACE reads in MiXCR, keeping a single row per CDR3 protein. In the table there are over 1.5 million distinct CDR3 sequences, around half of which are singletons. Material: blood. These TCRs come from a woman aged 40-49 years in good health.

This clonotype turned up a few times. This rearrangement joins TRBV4-3 to TRBJ2-1, with D maybe TRBD2 (6 bases). V was shortened by 1 base and J by 8 bases, with 15 bases between the two germline ends. The CDR3 runs to 15 residues. CDR1 is LGHNA and CDR2 is YSLEER in the germline V gene. The CDR3 reads CASSQVGGLIDEQFF. The CDR3, as DNA: TGCGCCAGCAGCCAAGTTGGAGGGCTAATTGATGAGCAGTTCTTC.

In this sample, this clonotype turned up a few times. This chain uses TRBV5-1 with TRBJ2-7; TRBD1 is a possible D gene (6 bases). V lost 0 bases, J lost 7 bases, and 20 bases lay in between. CDR3 size: 16 residues. The germline CDR1 and CDR2 sequences are SGHRS and YFSETQ. The CDR3 DNA follows: TGCGCCAGCAGCTTGGCCGGGCAGGGGCTCTACAATGAGCAGTACTTC. This encodes CASSLAGQGLYNEQYF.

The V and J genes are TRBV20-1 and TRBJ1-5; D ambiguous. This CDR3 is 15 amino acids long. V lost 0 bases, J lost 7 bases, and 16 bases lay in between. CDR1 is DFQATT and CDR2 is SNEGSKA in the germline V gene (reference sequence). Here the CDR3 reads CSARDSSLRRQPQHF. The CDR3 region has the DNA TGCAGTGCTAGAGATTCGAGCCTTAGGCGGCAGCCCCAGCATTTT.

This clonotype came up a few times. The J gene is TRBJ2-5, the V gene TRBV7-2; 11 bases agree with TRBD2. The J call may not be correct, given that the DNA end is closer to TRBJ2-7. Germline CDR1 is SGHTA and CDR2 is FQGNSA. This CDR3 contains 15 residues. CDR3 sequence reads: CASSLALAGGNEQYF. Written as DNA, the CDR3 is TGTGCCAGCAGCTTAGCTCTAGCGGGGGGCAACGAGCAGTACTTC.

The V and J genes are TRBV27 and TRBJ2-7, with D perhaps TRBD1 (5 bases). Trimming left V 5 bases short and J 3 bases short, with 11 bases between. Germline CDR1 and CDR2: MNHEY and SMNVEV (reference sequence). This CDR3 is built from 13 residues. DNA of the CDR3: TGTGCCAGCAGTGGGGCAGGGATCTACGAGCAGTACTTC. Translating gives CASSGAGIYEQYF.

The chain recombines TRBV20-1 with TRBJ2-7; 11 nucleotides align to TRBD2. The CDR3 has 18 residues. V dropped 0 bases and J dropped 3; count of bases not matched to a gene: 13. Germline CDR1 DFQATT, CDR2 SNEGSKA (reference sequence). The CDR3 DNA is TGCAGTGCTAGAGATGAGGGGCAGACTAGCGGGGCCCTCTACGAGCAGTACTTC. Translating it yields CSARDEGQTSGALYEQYF.

The chain joins TRBV7-3 to TRBJ1-1; 8 bases agree with TRBD1. The CDR3 consists of 14 residues. CDR1 and CDR2 from the germline V gene are SGHTA and FQGTGA. With V trimmed by 3 bases and J by 5 bases, 5 bases remained unmatched. CDR3 nucleotides: TGTGCCAGCAGCTTTACAGGGGGAAAAACTGAAGCTTTCTTT. Encoded protein: CASSFTGGKTEAFF.

This clonotype has ten or more counts. The chain couples TRBV12-3 or TRBV12-4 to TRBJ2-5; possibly TRBD1 for D (6 bases). The CDR3 length is 16 residues. Between the trimmed V and J ends, which lost 5 bases and 10 bases, there was a span of 26 bases. CDR3 bases: TGTGCCAGCAGTCTCTCTCGGGGACAAGCCGGAGAGGGCCAGTACTTC. Protein: CASSLSRGQAGEGQYF.

This sequence joins TRBV24-1 and TRBJ2-7; 12 bases agree with TRBD2. The J call is in doubt because the DNA end fits TRBJ2-5 better. Germline lookup yields CDR1 KGHDR and CDR2 SFDVKD. The CDR3 contains 14 residues. The CDR3 bases are TGTGCCACCAGTGACCTGGGACTAGCGGGGACCCAGTACTTC. Its translation: CATSDLGLAGTQYF.

This clonotype was detected only a few times. This chain connects TRBV28 to TRBJ2-7; 9 nucleotides match TRBD1. The CDR3 totals 16 residues. The V gene end was trimmed by 1 base and the J gene end by 1 base; junction bases not matched to a gene: 5. Germline V gives CDR1 MDHEN, CDR2 SYDVKM. The CDR3 region has the DNA TGTGCCAGCAGTTTATCACAGGGGGCAGGGTCCTACGAGCAGTACTTC. Translating it yields CASSLSQGAGSYEQYF. Complete variable domain (other parts from reference TRBV28 and TRBJ2-7): DVKVTQSSRYLVKRTGEKVFLECVQDMDHENMFWYRQDPGLGLRLIYFSYDVKMKEKGDIPEGYSVSREKKERFSLILESASTNQTSMYLCASSLSQGAGSYEQYFGPGTRLTVT.

This clonotype has a handful of counts. The chain links TRBV9 to TRBJ1-4, with TRBD1 identical over 9 bases. The length of the CDR3 is 17 residues. CDR1 SGDLS and CDR2 YYNGEE come from the germline V gene. With 2 bases clipped from V and 8 bases from J, the junction kept 13 bases outside the gene matches. This chain's CDR3 is CASSVWTGEGLAEKLFF. In nucleotides, the CDR3 is TGTGCCAGCAGCGTTTGGACAGGGGAGGGATTAGCCGAAAAACTGTTTTTT.

This clonotype was seen more than once but under ten times. The rearrangement joins TRBV2 to TRBJ1-1; 8 nucleotides align to TRBD1. CDR1 and CDR2 (germline): SNHLY, FYNNEI. Trimming took 6 bases from V and 0 from J; bases not matched to a gene: 3. This CDR3 has 14 amino acids. Here the CDR3 reads CASSGQGLNTEAFF. CDR3 coding DNA: TGTGCCAGCAGCGGACAGGGTTTGAACACTGAAGCTTTCTTT.

The chain uses TRBV6-6 and TRBJ2-3; possibly TRBD1 or TRBD2 for D (6 bases each). CDR1 is MNHNY, CDR2 SVGAGI, per germline (reference sequence). The germline V and J ends were trimmed by 2 bases and 0 bases, with 15 bases remaining between them. There are 17 residues in the CDR3. CDR3 bases: TGTGCCAGCAGTTACGAGGGGGGACGAAGGAGCACAGATACGCAGTATTTT. This gives the protein CASSYEGGRRSTDTQYF.

This sequence joins TRBV24-1 and TRBJ2-1, with 9 positions matching TRBD1. Germline trimming cut 3 bases from V and 2 bases from J; bases unmatched to any gene: 4. This CDR3 has 16 residues. Germline CDR1 and CDR2: KGHDR and SFDVKD. The chain's CDR3 is CATSDTTGGTYNEQFF. As DNA, the CDR3 is TGTGCCACCAGTGATACGACAGGGGGGACCTACAATGAGCAGTTCTTC.

The rearrangement uses TRBV28 and TRBJ2-7; D remains unclear. Germline V lookup: CDR1 MDHEN, CDR2 SYDVKM. V gave up 6 bases and J gave up 0 bases, with 12 bases separating them. The CDR3 has 14 residues. The CDR3 DNA follows: TGTGCCAGCAGCGGCCCCAGGTTCTCCTACGAGCAGTACTTC. It specifies CASSGPRFSYEQYF.

This chain joins TRBV10-3 and TRBJ1-5; D unclear. Between the trimmed V and J ends, which lost 6 bases and 4 bases, there was a span of 1 base. Germline V gene sequence: CDR1 ENHRY, CDR2 SYGVKD. The CDR3 spans 10 residues. This CDR3 reads CAIRNQPQHF. CDR3 nucleotides: TGTGCCATCAGAAATCAGCCCCAGCATTTT.

The chain links TRBV6-5 to TRBJ1-5, with 10 positions matching TRBD1. V gave up 5 bases and J gave up 5 bases; unmatched junction bases: 3. The CDR3 has 14 residues. The germline V gene has CDR1 MNHEY and CDR2 SVGAGI. CDR3: CASSRQGADQPQHF. CDR3 in DNA: TGTGCCAGCAGTCGACAGGGGGCCGATCAGCCCCAGCATTTT.

This clonotype has a count of ten or more. The DNA for the CDR3 is TGCGCCAGCAGCCAAGATAAGTCGGACAGTAGCTACGAGCAGTACTTC. Residues: CASSQDKSDSSYEQYF. This rearrangement joins TRBV4-1 to TRBJ2-7; a weak D match, TRBD1 (6 bases). V lost 0 bases and J lost 3, with 15 bases in between. CDR3 length: 16 residues. Germline V gene data show CDR1 as MGHRA and CDR2 as YSYEKL.

The genes are TRBV12-3 or TRBV12-4 and TRBJ2-3; maybe TRBD2 (5 bases). The V gene lost 5 bases and the J gene lost 7 bases, with 19 bases spanning the gap. The CDR3 is 15 residues long. Written as DNA, the CDR3 is TGTGCCAGCAGTGACCGGAGAGGGTGGATAAATACGCAGTATTTT. Amino acids: CASSDRRGWINTQYF.

The DNA of the CDR3 is TGTGCCAGCAGTTACCTCCAGAGGTTAGATACGCAGTATTTT. Translation: CASSYLQRLDTQYF. The V call is TRBV6-6, the J call TRBJ2-3, with unresolved D. The length of the CDR3 is 14 residues. V lost 2 bases and J 5 bases, leaving 11 bases between the germline ends. The germline V gene has CDR1 MNHNY and CDR2 SVGAGI (reference sequence).

This clonotype was counted many times. This chain uses TRBV29-1 with TRBJ2-4, with 10 bases that match TRBD1. After removal of 7 bases from V and 3 bases from J, the junction contained 9 bases not matched to a gene. Germline V gene data show CDR1 as SQVTM and CDR2 as ANQGSEA. The CDR3 covers 15 residues. The CDR3, as DNA: TGCAGCGGCAGGACAGGGGGAGTAGGCAAAAACATTCAGTACTTC. It is translated as CSGRTGGVGKNIQYF.

In DNA form, the CDR3 reads TGTGCCAGCAGCTACAGGGGAAGTGGTGAGCAGTTCTTC. The encoded protein is CASSYRGSGEQFF. The genes are TRBV7-3 and TRBJ2-1; 7 positions match TRBD1. The junction had 6 bases not matched to a gene; V was cut back by 4 bases and J by 9 bases. Germline CDR1 is SGHTA and CDR2 is FQGTGA. This CDR3 contains 13 residues.

CDR3 loop: CASSYVVFGYTF. For the CDR3, the DNA is TGTGCCAGCAGTTACGTGGTGTTCGGCTACACCTTC. The chain uses TRBV6-2 or TRBV6-3 and TRBJ1-2; D gene uncertain. The germline gives CDR1 MNHEY, CDR2 SVGEGT. V was pared by 2 bases and J by 8 bases, with 9 bases between. The CDR3 runs 12 residues.

V is TRBV6-4 and J is TRBJ1-5; the D gene is possibly TRBD1 (6 bases). CDR1 and CDR2 (germline): MRHNA, SNTAGT. With 9 bases removed from V and 2 bases from J, the gap between germline ends came to 11 bases. CDR3 length: 13 residues. The CDR3 sequence: CASLEGGNQPQHF. In DNA form, the CDR3 reads TGTGCCAGTTTGGAGGGGGGCAATCAGCCCCAGCATTTT.

The rearrangement joins TRBV6-1 to TRBJ2-3; TRBD2 agrees at 9 bases. Germline CDR1 is MNHNS and CDR2 is SASEGT. The ends lost 2 bases at V and 4 bases at J; junction bases unmatched: 7. CDR3 length: 16 residues. CDR3 sequence: CASSEMGGGGADTQYF. CDR3 nucleotides: TGTGCCAGCAGTGAAATGGGCGGGGGGGGAGCAGATACGCAGTATTTT.

This clonotype occurred a few times. The chain's CDR3 is CASSLRGMGTDTQYF. The CDR3 DNA sequence: TGCGCCAGCAGCTTGAGGGGTATGGGGACAGATACGCAGTATTTT. The chain employs TRBV5-1 and TRBJ2-3; tentatively, D is TRBD1 (5 bases). There are 15 residues in the CDR3. CDR1 SGHRS and CDR2 YFSETQ come from the germline V gene. The V and J ends lost 1 base and 3 bases respectively, with 12 bases between them. Full variable domain (remainder filled in from reference TRBV5-1 and TRBJ2-3): KAGVTQTPRYLIKTRGQQVTLSCSPISGHRSVSWYQQTPGQGLQFLFEYFSETQRNKGNFPGRFSGRQFSNSRSEMNVSTLELGDSALYLCASSLRGMGTDTQYFGPGTRLTVL.

Comments on this clonotype: A much larger clone lies a single base off, so this may be a read error. The chain recombines TRBV7-9 with TRBJ2-3; D is undetermined. V was shortened by 5 bases and J by 5 bases, with 11 bases between the two germline ends. This CDR3 is 13 amino acids long. In germline, CDR1 is SEHNR, CDR2 FQNEAQ (reference sequence). The CDR3 here is CASSVDGRDTQYF. The CDR3 DNA reads as TGTGCCAGCAGCGTAGACGGTAGAGATACGCAGTATTTT.

This clonotype appeared a single time. The J gene is TRBJ2-7, the V gene TRBV4-2, with no clear D. Trimming cost V 0 bases and J 0 bases, with 15 bases left between them. The CDR3 extends over 17 amino acids. The germline V gene has CDR1 LGHNA and CDR2 YNFKEQ. For the CDR3, the DNA is TGTGCCAGCAGCCAAGAAGGGCTACTATCCAGCTCCTACGAGCAGTACTTC. This gives the protein CASSQEGLLSSSYEQYF.

This chain connects TRBV20-1 to TRBJ2-7; possibly TRBD2 for D (6 bases). Germline CDR1 is DFQATT and CDR2 is SNEGSKA (reference sequence). The length of the CDR3 is 15 residues. The V and J ends lost 0 bases and 0 bases respectively, with 12 bases between them. CDR3 in amino acids: CSARDLTGSSYEQYF. CDR3 bases: TGCAGTGCTAGAGACCTCACCGGGAGCTCCTACGAGCAGTACTTC.

CDR3 bases: TGTGCCAGCAGCTCCCAGGCGGGGGCCTACAATGAGCAGTTCTTC. Translating it yields CASSSQAGAYNEQFF. The gene calls are TRBV7-2 and TRBJ2-1, with 7 bases that match TRBD2. CDR3 length equals 15 residues. The V segment lost 4 bases and the J segment 2 bases; nucleotides outside the gene matches: 5. Germline-derived CDR1 and CDR2 are SGHTA and FQGNSA.

The genes are TRBV28 and TRBJ2-4; D possibly uses TRBD1 or TRBD2 (6 bases each). The assigned J gene may be wrong: the sequence end matches TRBJ2-7 better. This CDR3 contains 12 residues. Germline V gene sequence: CDR1 MDHEN, CDR2 SYDVKM. CDR3: CASGGQIYEQYF. In DNA, the CDR3 is TGTGCCAGCGGGGGGCAGATTTACGAGCAGTACTTC.

The chain employs TRBV20-1 and TRBJ1-2; D is undetermined. The length of the CDR3 is 15 residues. CDR1 and CDR2 (germline): DFQATT, SNEGSKA (reference sequence). With 5 bases removed from V and 1 base from J, the gap between germline ends came to 17 bases. CDR3 in DNA: TGCAGTGCTCGGCGCTTGGACCGTAATAACTATGGCTACACCTTC. It encodes CSARRLDRNNYGYTF.